What follows are 2 T cell receptor beta chains derived from one specimen sequenced in a study of beta chain features in type 1 diabetes. Sequencing targeted expressed TCRB transcripts, as all isolated RNA had been reverse transcribed. Some clones are missing from TCRdb's copy, which holds only in-frame ones; the method was immunoSEQ multiplex PCR. Found here are 250,000 or so clones, around a quarter of them singletons; the top ten hold approximately 4%. Sequenced input: central memory CD4+ T cells from blood. The receptor set was obtained from a man aged 30 to 39 in good health.

This clone was detected only a few times. The chain uses TRBV2 and TRBJ1-5; D is undetermined. Germline values: CDR1 SNHLY, CDR2 FYNNEI. CDR3 length equals 13 residues. Trimming removed 4 bases at V and 4 bases at J, with 8 bases between. CDR3 region: CASSGRTNQPQHF. CDR3 coding DNA: TGTGCCAGCAGTGGACGGACGAATCAGCCCCAGCATTTT.

This chain links TRBV29-1 with TRBJ2-1; no clear D gene. CDR3 length: 14 amino acids. Trimming pared 5 bases from V and 0 bases from J, leaving 11 bases between. Germline CDR1 reads SQVTM; CDR2 reads ANQGSEA. CDR3 coding DNA: TGCAGCGTTCTGGTGCCTCGCTCCTACAATGAGCAGTTCTTC. This codes for CSVLVPRSYNEQFF.